This T cell receptor (beta chain) emerged from a study of blood T cell repertoires in COVID-19. Assay used: immunoSEQ multiplex PCR; TCRdb lists only in-frame clones, some missing. The sample shows 100,000 to 150,000 clones, under 90% of them seen only once. The CDR3 is 14 residues long. Germline values: CDR1 SGHRS, CDR2 YFSETQ. V lost 4 bases to trimming and J lost 8 bases; unmatched junction nucleotides: 11. The sequenced sample was peripheral blood. The sequence derives from a woman aged 60-75 years with acute or convalescent COVID-19. The chain couples TRBV5-1 to TRBJ1-2; 7 bases align to TRBD1. The CDR3, as DNA: TGCGCCAGCAGCCCGGGACAGAGCTTTTCGGGCTACACCTTC. As protein: CASSPGQSFSGYTF.